Listed below are T cell receptor beta chains from one sample, sequenced in a study of blood T cells in healthy people across ages. TCRdb redid the calling of the 5' RACE reads with MiXCR, one entry per CDR3 protein. The sample has roughly 1.5 million distinct CDR3 sequences; under 55% are singletons. Sequencing was done on a sample of blood. The receptors were gathered from a woman between 18 and 29 years old in good health. CDR3s include the opening cysteine and the closing phenylalanine or tryptophan. D genes are given only for firm matches. For some rows the clone size is stated as once, few or many, or as a class when expanded; others skip it.

DNA: TGCGCCAGCAGCCAAGATCACAGAGATACGGGGTCGTACGAGCAGTACTTC; CDR3: CASSQDHRDTGSYEQYF; D: NA; size: NA; V: TRBV4-3; J: TRBJ2-7
DNA: TGTGCCAGCAGTGCCGACAGGGGGGGCAATCAGCCCCAGCATTTT; CDR3: CASSADRGGNQPQHF; D: TRBD1; size: few; V: TRBV12-3/TRBV12-4; J: TRBJ1-5
DNA: TGTGCCAGCAGCTTAGGTGGGCGGGGTGAAGCTTTCTTT; CDR3: CASSLGGRGEAFF; D: NA; size: NA; V: TRBV7-2; J: TRBJ1-1
DNA: TGTGCCAGCAGCCAAGATAGCTCAACCAGGGATTCACCCCTCCACTTT; CDR3: CASSQDSSTRDSPLHF; D: NA; size: NA; V: TRBV4-2; J: TRBJ1-6
DNA: TGTGCCACCACGCGGTGGCAGGGGTCCTCCTACGAGCAGTACTTC; CDR3: CATTRWQGSSYEQYF; D: NA; size: NA; V: TRBV12-3/TRBV12-4; J: TRBJ2-7
DNA: TGCAGCGTTATTCAGGGAGGCACAGATACGCAGTATTTT; CDR3: CSVIQGGTDTQYF; D: NA; size: few; V: TRBV29-1; J: TRBJ2-3
DNA: TGCGGTGCTAACCCCGGGACAGGCCTAAACTACGAGCAGTACTTC; CDR3: CGANPGTGLNYEQYF; D: TRBD1; size: NA; V: TRBV20-1; J: TRBJ2-7
DNA: TGTGCCAGCAGCGCCCCAACGGGATACGAGCAGTACTTC; CDR3: CASSAPTGYEQYF; D: NA; size: NA; V: TRBV9; J: TRBJ2-7
DNA: TGCGCCAGCAGCCAAGACCCTGCGCCAGGCGGTGAGACCCAGTACTTC; CDR3: CASSQDPAPGGETQYF; D: NA; size: NA; V: TRBV4-1; J: TRBJ2-5
DNA: TGTGCCAGCAACCCACTCAGGGGCTACGAGACCCAGTACTTC; CDR3: CASNPLRGYETQYF; D: NA; size: NA; V: TRBV11-2; J: TRBJ2-5
DNA: TGTGCCAGCAGTGAATTTGGCGGGGGTACCACAGATACGCAGTATTTT; CDR3: CASSEFGGGTTDTQYF; D: TRBD2; size: few; V: TRBV2; J: TRBJ2-3
DNA: TGCAGTACACCGGGACCCCACACTGAAGCTTTCTTT; CDR3: CSTPGPHTEAFF; D: NA; size: once; V: TRBV20-1; J: TRBJ1-1
DNA: TGCAGCGCAGCACAGGGATTCTCCTACAATGAGCAGTTCTTC; CDR3: CSAAQGFSYNEQFF; D: NA; size: many; V: TRBV29-1; J: TRBJ2-1
DNA: TGTGCCAGCATATGGGACAGAGTATACGAGCAGTACTTC; CDR3: CASIWDRVYEQYF; D: TRBD1; size: NA; V: TRBV6-5; J: TRBJ2-7
DNA: TGCAGCGCCAAACTAGCGGGAGGATACTACGAGCAGTACTTC; CDR3: CSAKLAGGYYEQYF; D: TRBD2; size: NA; V: TRBV29-1; J: TRBJ2-7
DNA: TGTGCCAGCAGCCGCGGGGTAGCGGGGGTTACCAACAATGAGCAGTTCTTC; CDR3: CASSRGVAGVTNNEQFF; D: TRBD2; size: NA; V: TRBV12-3/TRBV12-4; J: TRBJ2-1
DNA: TGTGCCAGCAGTTATCGGGGATTTCAGCCCCAGCATTTT; CDR3: CASSYRGFQPQHF; D: NA; size: NA; V: TRBV6-2/TRBV6-3; J: TRBJ1-5
DNA: TGCGCCAGCAGCACTACGACAGGGGCCAATTCACCCCTCCACTTT; CDR3: CASSTTTGANSPLHF; D: TRBD1; size: NA; V: TRBV5-1; J: TRBJ1-6
DNA: TGCAGTGCTATGGGGACTAGCGGGCCCCAGCAGTACTTC; CDR3: CSAMGTSGPQQYF; D: TRBD2; size: NA; V: TRBV20-1; J: TRBJ2-4
DNA: TGTGCCAGCAGCCGTACGGTTAACATTCAGTACTTC; CDR3: CASSRTVNIQYF; D: NA; size: many; V: TRBV7-2; J: TRBJ2-4
DNA: TGTGCCAGCAGGGCCGGACAGGCCCGCACAGATACGCAGTATTTT; CDR3: CASRAGQARTDTQYF; D: TRBD1; size: few; V: TRBV5-5; J: TRBJ2-3
DNA: TGCGCCAGCAGCCAAGACCGACTGTTGGGTATTAGCTCCTATAATTCACCCCTCCACTTT; CDR3: CASSQDRLLGISSYNSPLHF; D: NA; size: NA; V: TRBV4-1; J: TRBJ1-6
DNA: TGCAGTGCCGAGAGGGACCCGCCCTACGAGCAGTACTTC; CDR3: CSAERDPPYEQYF; D: NA; size: NA; V: TRBV20-1; J: TRBJ2-7
DNA: TGCGCCAGCAGCCGTGGACAGGGCAATCAGCCCCAGCATTTT; CDR3: CASSRGQGNQPQHF; D: TRBD1; size: many; V: TRBV4-1; J: TRBJ1-5
DNA: TGTGCCAGCGGGGACAGCCCCCACGAGCAGTACTTC; CDR3: CASGDSPHEQYF; D: TRBD1; size: NA; V: TRBV6-5; J: TRBJ2-7
DNA: TGCAGTGCTAGAGATCAGGGCAGGAAGAACACTGAAGCTTTCTTT; CDR3: CSARDQGRKNTEAFF; D: NA; size: NA; V: TRBV20-1; J: TRBJ1-1
DNA: TGCGCCAGCAGCCAAGTCCGGGGGAGTCAAGAGACCCAGTACTTC; CDR3: CASSQVRGSQETQYF; D: NA; size: NA; V: TRBV4-3; J: TRBJ2-5
DNA: TGCAGTGCTAGAGCGCTAGCGGGAACGGCCAATGAGCAGTTCTTC; CDR3: CSARALAGTANEQFF; D: TRBD2; size: NA; V: TRBV20-1; J: TRBJ2-1
DNA: TGCGCCAGCAGCCAAGATGGGGTCGGTCAGCCCCAGCATTTT; CDR3: CASSQDGVGQPQHF; D: NA; size: NA; V: TRBV4-1; J: TRBJ1-5